This T cell receptor beta chain was identified during a study of blood T cell repertoires in COVID-19. The repertoire was sequenced with immunoSEQ multiplex PCR; TCRdb's copy has only in-frame clones and lacks some. The repertoire includes hundreds of thousands of clones, approximately 86% of them detected once, and around 3.5% sits in the top ten. Germline CDR1 reads LNHDA; CDR2 reads SQIVND (reference sequence). With V trimmed by 6 bases and J by 6 bases, 10 bases remained unmatched. The CDR3 is made up of 14 amino acids. The chain combines TRBV19 with TRBJ2-7, with 8 bases lining up with TRBD1. The receptor was isolated from a woman older than 75 with acute or convalescent COVID-19. What was sequenced was peripheral blood. The CDR3 nucleotides read TGTGCCAGTAGCATCAGGGGGCCAGGCTTCGAGCAGTACTTC. It is translated as CASSIRGPGFEQYF.